What follows are 12 T cell receptor beta chains derived from one specimen sequenced in a study of blood T cell repertoires in COVID-19. Assay used: immunoSEQ multiplex PCR; TCRdb lists only in-frame clones, some missing. The sample shows roughly 46,000 clones, approximately 80% of them seen only once. The sample consisted of peripheral blood. The receptor source for this set is a man aged 55 to 69 with acute or convalescent COVID-19.

V usage is TRBV5-5 and J usage is TRBJ2-1; D perhaps matches TRBD1 (6 bases). This CDR3 has 14 amino acids. The germline V gene has CDR1 SGHKS and CDR2 YYEKEE (reference sequence). Trimming pared 1 base from V and 2 bases from J, leaving 7 bases between. DNA of the CDR3: TGTGCCAGCAGCTTGACAGGGACCTACAATGAGCAGTTCTTC. This translates into CASSLTGTYNEQFF.

The V gene is TRBV4-1, the J gene TRBJ1-5, with a tentative D call TRBD1 (6 bases). CDR3 size: 16 residues. With 1 base removed from V and 5 bases from J, the gap between germline ends came to 15 bases. Germline CDR1 reads MGHRA; CDR2 reads YSYEKL. CDR3 coding DNA: TGCGCCAGCAGCCAAGCTGGCAGAGGGGGAGATCAGCCCCAGCATTTT. Protein: CASSQAGRGGDQPQHF.

This clone was seen more than once but under ten times. The CDR3 sequence is CASSQHPDTDRAAGNTIYF. CDR3 nucleotides: TGTGCCAGCAGCCAACACCCCGACACTGACAGGGCAGCAGGAAACACCATATATTTT. The genes are TRBV4-2 and TRBJ1-3; 7 bases fit TRBD1. The CDR3 runs to 19 residues. J lost 4 bases, V lost 2 bases, and 17 bases had no gene match. Germline V gene sequence: CDR1 LGHNA, CDR2 YNFKEQ.

The chain employs TRBV30 and TRBJ2-2, with a possible D match to TRBD2 (7 bases). This CDR3 spans 15 amino acids. Trimming cost V 0 bases and J 4 bases, with 12 bases left between them. The germline gives CDR1 GTSNPN, CDR2 SVGIG (reference sequence). In DNA form, the CDR3 reads TGTGCCTGGAGTGTACTCCGGGGGGCCACCGGGGAGCTGTTTTTT. Its protein product is CAWSVLRGATGELFF.

This chain uses TRBV5-1 with TRBJ1-6; D may be TRBD1 (6 bases). Trimming removed 2 bases from V and 5 bases from J, with 11 bases in between. From germline, CDR1 is SGHRS and CDR2 YFSETQ. CDR3 length equals 15 residues. This chain's CDR3 is CASSLKGVDNSPLHF. The CDR3 DNA reads TGCGCCAGCAGCTTAAAGGGGGTCGATAATTCACCCCTCCACTTT.

The chain is built from TRBV7-6 and TRBJ2-1; 9 bases line up with TRBD2. Germline V CDR1 and CDR2: SGHVS, FNYEAQ. The CDR3 has 15 residues. V dropped 6 bases and J dropped 7; count of bases not matched to a gene: 10. In nucleotides, the CDR3 is TGTGCCAGCAGTCGCGGGGGGGCCGGAGGAAATGAGCAGTTCTTC. Amino acid sequence: CASSRGGAGGNEQFF.

The chain links TRBV27 to TRBJ2-7, with TRBD2 matching over 7 bases. Germline CDR1 MNHEY, CDR2 SMNVEV (reference sequence). The CDR3 is 14 residues long. Germline trimming cut 6 bases from V and 7 bases from J; bases unmatched to any gene: 12. CDR3 DNA: TGTGCCAGCAGCCCGACCGTTCCGGGGGGTGAGCAGTACTTC. This translates into CASSPTVPGGEQYF.

In this sample, this clone turned up once. The rearrangement uses TRBV13 and TRBJ1-3; possible D gene TRBD1, 5 bases. Per germline, CDR1 PRHDT and CDR2 FYEKMQ (reference sequence). Trimming removed 5 bases at V and 2 bases at J, with 13 bases between. The CDR3 is made up of 15 amino acids. CDR3 nucleotide sequence: TGTGCCAGCAGCCCAGGGAAGGGGACTGGAAACACCATATATTTT. Protein sequence: CASSPGKGTGNTIYF.

The V call is TRBV6-2 or TRBV6-3, the J call TRBJ2-6, with D tentatively TRBD2 (6 bases). V was pared by 0 bases and J by 1 base, with 13 bases between. The CDR3 is 18 residues long. The germline gives CDR1 MNHEY, CDR2 SVGEGT. The CDR3 nucleotides are TGTGCCAGCAGTTACTCTGGAGGGATGGGATCTGGGGCCAACGTCCTGACTTTC. Protein: CASSYSGGMGSGANVLTF.

The chain recombines TRBV27 with TRBJ1-2; 10 bases align to TRBD1. This CDR3 spans 15 amino acids. The trim removed 0 bases at V and 8 bases at J, leaving 6 bases unmatched. Germline assignment: CDR1 MNHEY and CDR2 SMNVEV (reference sequence). The DNA for the CDR3 is TGTGCCAGCAGTTTATCGATCGGGACAGGGGTGGGCTACACCTTC. Its protein product is CASSLSIGTGVGYTF.

A note on this clone: Other DNA sequences in this specimen translate into the identical CDR3. The chain uses TRBV28 and TRBJ1-1; 9 nucleotides agree with TRBD1. After removal of 6 bases from V and 2 bases from J, the junction contained 1 base not matched to a gene. The CDR3 extends over 13 amino acids. The germline CDR1 and CDR2 sequences are MDHEN and SYDVKM. Here the CDR3 reads CASRGQGNTEAFF. CDR3 coding DNA: TGTGCCAGCAGGGGACAGGGCAACACTGAAGCTTTCTTT.

V gene TRBV29-1 combines with J gene TRBJ1-1; D might be TRBD1 (5 bases). The CDR3 totals 13 residues. The germline V gene has CDR1 SQVTM and CDR2 ANQGSEA. The V end lost 6 bases, the J end lost 2 bases, and 13 bases lay between the germline ends. The CDR3 DNA reads as TGCAGCGTGGGGGGGACCTTTAACACTGAAGCTTTCTTT. This encodes CSVGGTFNTEAFF.